This T cell receptor (beta chain) is from a study of control samples from healthy donors and cancer patients. V lost 5 bases, J lost 7 bases, and 11 bases lay in between. The CDR3 is 12 residues long. Assay: immunoSEQ multiplex PCR; the TCRdb copy retains only in-frame clones and omits some. Among around 41,000 clones, roughly 94% were seen once, and the ten largest hold more than 20%. The V call is TRBV12-3 or TRBV12-4, the J call TRBJ1-2; TRBD1 might be the D (5 bases). Sample: blood. This clonotype was sampled from a man in his 60s in good health. CDR3 amino acids: CASSDSSSGYTF. The CDR3 coding sequence is TGTGCCAGCAGTGACAGCTCCAGTGGCTACACCTTC.